What follows is one T cell receptor beta chain and its context. Its target antigen remains unknown. Qualities for individual bases were not recorded, and no much larger clone is one base off. At one collaborating source in Seattle, patients were enrolled during active infection and were followed longitudinally through the course of disease. The collaborating institutions used their own protocols to collect whole blood in K2EDTA tubes. For TCRbeta analysis, collaborator samples were shipped as frozen whole blood, as isolated PBMCs, or as DNA extracted from either sample type. Reading the germline V gene gives CDR1 MDHEN and CDR2 SYDVKM. The CDR3 contains 14 residues, cysteine and phenylalanine counted. Solely the CDR3 DNA is kept, with 42 bases framed from the first base. Trimming costs V 10 bases and J 4 bases, and their ends lie 19 bases apart. TCRbeta CDR3 regions were amplified from genomic DNA using the immunoSEQ Assay, a bias-controlled multiplex PCR. Regarding the original processing steps: Within the assay, amplification of reference gene primers was used to estimate how many nucleated cells each sample contained. To quantify the absolute abundance of each unique TCRbeta CDR3 rearrangement, sequence reads were collapsed and filtered. For each sample, productive Simpson clonality was calculated as the square root of Simpson's diversity index across productive rearrangements. As stored in TCRdb, this immuneACCESS dataset retains in-frame rearrangements with V and J assigned. A fraction of the clones does not appear; measured against another copy, unresolved V genes explain less than half of the discrepancy, and the remainder lacks a known reason. That table gives V, J and clone size, and the DNA gave D and trimming. For this sample the table gives 130,000 to 150,000 clones, of which more than 75% were detected only once. In total, the top ten clones hold around 5% of the sample.

This sample is part of a study of blood T cell repertoires in COVID-19 (dated by TCRdb to about 2020). With regard to the full study: Samples covering the acute and convalescent phases of COVID-19 were provided by collaborators in the United States, Italy and Spain. The material from the prospective study consisted of cDNA or gDNA derived from T cells, B-cell-depleted T cells, or PBMCs. Deeply sampled blood TCRbeta repertoires from subjects exposed to, actively infected with, or recovered from COVID-19 were included in the dataset. A de-identified subject ID, COVID-19 status, age in years and sex were almost always included in the sample metadata. Where HLA class I and class II types were available, the types were taken from metadata supplied by the sample provider, not from assay-based typing. The samples were drawn from two sources: the first 160 participants of the ongoing ImmuneRACE study, and fewer than 1,500 subjects contributed by 6 global collaborators. The repertoires were released in a freely available public database intended as a resource for research on the immune response to SARS-CoV-2. What the authors observed across the whole study: The quantity of clinical and demographic metadata differed by source and by participant and was supplied without curation.

The receptor was isolated from a woman aged 70-85 years with COVID-19, enrolled during active disease. The V and J genes are TRBV28 and TRBJ1-2; D gene: possibly TRBD1, on 5 matching bases. The sample taken for sequencing was peripheral blood. The CDR3 reads CANFGPGRVYGYTF. The DNA reads TGTGCCAACTTTGGACCAGGGAGGGTCTATGGCTACACCTTC.